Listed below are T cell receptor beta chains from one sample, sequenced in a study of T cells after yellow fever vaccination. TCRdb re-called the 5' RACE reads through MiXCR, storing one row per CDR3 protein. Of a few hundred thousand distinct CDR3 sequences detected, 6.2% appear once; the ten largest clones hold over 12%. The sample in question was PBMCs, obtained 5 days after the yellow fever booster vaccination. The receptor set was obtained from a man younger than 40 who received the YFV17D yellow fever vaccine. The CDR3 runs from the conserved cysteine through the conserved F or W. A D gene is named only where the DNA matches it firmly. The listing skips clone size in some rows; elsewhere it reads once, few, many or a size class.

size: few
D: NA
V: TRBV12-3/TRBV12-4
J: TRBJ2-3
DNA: TGTGCCAGCAGGGACCGGAGTTCATCTAGCACAGATACGCAGTATTTT
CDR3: CASRDRSSSSTDTQYF

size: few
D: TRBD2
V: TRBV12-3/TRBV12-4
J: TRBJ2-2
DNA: TGTGCCAGCACGTCGGTAGCGGGATTCACCGGGGAGCTGTTTTTT
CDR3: CASTSVAGFTGELFF

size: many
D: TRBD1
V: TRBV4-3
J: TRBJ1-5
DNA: TGCGCCAGCAGCCAAAGACCAGACAGGGGGAATCAGCCCCAGCATTTT
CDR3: CASSQRPDRGNQPQHF

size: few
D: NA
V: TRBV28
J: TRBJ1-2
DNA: TGTGCCAGCAGTTCCCACCGACAAGGGGTCTATGGCTACACCTTC
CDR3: CASSSHRQGVYGYTF

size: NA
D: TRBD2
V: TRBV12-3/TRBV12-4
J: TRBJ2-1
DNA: TGTGCCAGCAACCACGGACTAGACAATGAGCAGTTCTTC
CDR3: CASNHGLDNEQFF

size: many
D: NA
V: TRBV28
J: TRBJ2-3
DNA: TGTGCCAGCGGACTCCCCAGGGTCACCACAGATACGCAGTATTTT
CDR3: CASGLPRVTTDTQYF

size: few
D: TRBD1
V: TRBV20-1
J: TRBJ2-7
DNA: TGCAGTGCTCGGGACAGCTACGAGCAGTACTTC
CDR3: CSARDSYEQYF

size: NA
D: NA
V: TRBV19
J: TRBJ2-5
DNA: TGTGCCAGTAGTATGGGACTGGCCGAGACCCAGTACTTC
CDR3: CASSMGLAETQYF

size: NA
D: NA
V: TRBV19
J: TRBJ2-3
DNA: TGTGCCAGTAGTATCGGCGCTAGCACAGATACGCAGTATTTT
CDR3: CASSIGASTDTQYF

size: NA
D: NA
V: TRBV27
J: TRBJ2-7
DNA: TGTGCCAGCAGTTTAACTACCCGTTTATCCTACGAGCAGTACTTC
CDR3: CASSLTTRLSYEQYF

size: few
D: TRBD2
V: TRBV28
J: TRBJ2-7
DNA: TGTGCCAGCAGGTCCCTAGCGGGAGGTGGGAACGAGCAGTACTTC
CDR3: CASRSLAGGGNEQYF

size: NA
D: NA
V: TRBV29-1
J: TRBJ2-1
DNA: TGCAGCGTTCGCGGGGCCCATGAGCAGTTCTTC
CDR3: CSVRGAHEQFF

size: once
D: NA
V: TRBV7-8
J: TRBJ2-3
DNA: TGTGCCAGCAGCTTCCCCGGCTGGGTTGGCACAGATACGCAGTATTTT
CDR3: CASSFPGWVGTDTQYF

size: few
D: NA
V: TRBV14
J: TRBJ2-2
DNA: TGTGCCAGCAGTCACAATGCGAACACCGGGGAGCTGTTTTTT
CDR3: CASSHNANTGELFF

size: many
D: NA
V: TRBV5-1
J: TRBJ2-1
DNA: TGCGCCAGCAGCTTGGTCGAGGCGGGACAGAACAATGAGCAGTTCTTC
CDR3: CASSLVEAGQNNEQFF

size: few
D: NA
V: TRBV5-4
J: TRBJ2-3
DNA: TGTGCCAGCAGCTTGGCGGGTCGGCCCGGGAGTGCAGATACGCAGTATTTT
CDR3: CASSLAGRPGSADTQYF

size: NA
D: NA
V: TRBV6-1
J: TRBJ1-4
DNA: TGTGCCAGCAGTCTAAGACCGACAACTAATGAAAAACTGTTTTTT
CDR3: CASSLRPTTNEKLFF

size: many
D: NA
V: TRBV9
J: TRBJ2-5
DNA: TGTGCCAGCAGCGTAGATGGCAGCAAAGAGACCCAGTACTTC
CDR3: CASSVDGSKETQYF

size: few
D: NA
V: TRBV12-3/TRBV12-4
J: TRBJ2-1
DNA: TGTGCCAGCAGTTTCCTTTCAGTTCCGACTGAGCAGTTCTTC
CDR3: CASSFLSVPTEQFF

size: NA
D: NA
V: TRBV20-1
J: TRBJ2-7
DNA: TGCAGTGCTCGGAAGGTGGATTCCGAGCAGTACTTC
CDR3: CSARKVDSEQYF

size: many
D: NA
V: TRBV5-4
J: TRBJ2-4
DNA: TGTGCCAGCAGCTTGGGGGGTCGGGGAAACATTCAGTACTTC
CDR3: CASSLGGRGNIQYF

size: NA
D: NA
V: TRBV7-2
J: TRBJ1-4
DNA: TGTGCCAGCAGCGTCAGGGTAGGGGAAAAACTGTTTTTT
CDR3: CASSVRVGEKLFF

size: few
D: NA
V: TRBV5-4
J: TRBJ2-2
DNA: TGTGCCAGCAGCTTAGTTACCGCTACAGGGACCCCTCCCGGGGAGCTGTTTTTT
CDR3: CASSLVTATGTPPGELFF

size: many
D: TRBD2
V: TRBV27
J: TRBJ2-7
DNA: TGTGCCAGCAGTTTAAAAGCTCCCGACACGGGCGGGAGCTTCTACGAGCAGTACTTC
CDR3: CASSLKAPDTGGSFYEQYF

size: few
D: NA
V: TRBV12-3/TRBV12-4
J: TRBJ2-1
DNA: TGTGCCAGCAGTTTAGGTAGCGGAGTATACAATGAGCAGTTCTTC
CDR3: CASSLGSGVYNEQFF

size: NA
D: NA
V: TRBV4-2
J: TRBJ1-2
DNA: TGTGCCAGCAGCCAAGATCCCTCACTCACATCCTATGGCTACACCTTC
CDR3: CASSQDPSLTSYGYTF

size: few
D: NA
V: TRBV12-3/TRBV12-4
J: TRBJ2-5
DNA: TGTGCCAGCAGTTTAATAACCCGGTCAACGGTGGGAGAGACCCAGTACTTC
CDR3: CASSLITRSTVGETQYF

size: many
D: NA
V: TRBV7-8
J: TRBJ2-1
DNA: TGTGCCAGCAGCTTGTCGGCGGCCTCCTACAATGAGCAGTTCTTC
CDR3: CASSLSAASYNEQFF

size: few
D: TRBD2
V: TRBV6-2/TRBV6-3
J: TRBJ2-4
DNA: TGTGCCAGCGAGCCTGCCGGGACTACCAATCTTCAGTACTTC
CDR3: CASEPAGTTNLQYF

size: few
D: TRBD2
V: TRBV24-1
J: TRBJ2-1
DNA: TGTGCCACCAGTGATTTGGGACTAGGTGAGCAGTTCTTC
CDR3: CATSDLGLGEQFF

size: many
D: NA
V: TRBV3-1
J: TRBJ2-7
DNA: TGTGCCAGCAGCCAAGTCGGGACGACGAGGGAGCAGTACTTC
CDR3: CASSQVGTTREQYF

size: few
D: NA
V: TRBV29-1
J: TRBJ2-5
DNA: TGCAGCGTTGAAGTCTTACGACAGGTGGAGACCCAGTACTTC
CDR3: CSVEVLRQVETQYF

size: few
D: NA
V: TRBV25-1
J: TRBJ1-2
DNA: TGTGCCAGCTACCACGGGGGCGATGGCTACACCTTC
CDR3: CASYHGGDGYTF

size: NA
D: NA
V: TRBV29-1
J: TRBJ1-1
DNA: TGCAGCGCCGGGGGGGGGCAGAACACTGAAGCTTTCTTT
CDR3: CSAGGGQNTEAFF

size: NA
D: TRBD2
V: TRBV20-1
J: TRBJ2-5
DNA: TGCAGTGCGATGGGGCTAGCGGGAGTCCAGGAGACCCAGTACTTC
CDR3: CSAMGLAGVQETQYF

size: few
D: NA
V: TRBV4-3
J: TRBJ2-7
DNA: TGCGCCAGCAGCCAAGATCCGACCAGCGGCTACGAGCAGTACTTC
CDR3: CASSQDPTSGYEQYF

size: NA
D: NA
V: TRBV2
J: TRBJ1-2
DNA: TGTGCCAGCTCCCTCCCGGCCTATGGCTACACCTTC
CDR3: CASSLPAYGYTF

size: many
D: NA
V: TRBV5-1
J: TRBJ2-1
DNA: TGCGCCAGCAGCGGGGGACTTGGGGACAATGAGCAGTTCTTC
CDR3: CASSGGLGDNEQFF

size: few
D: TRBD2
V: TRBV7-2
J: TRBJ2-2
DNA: TGTGCCAGCAGCACGACTAGCACTACCGGGGAGCTGTTTTTT
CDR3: CASSTTSTTGELFF

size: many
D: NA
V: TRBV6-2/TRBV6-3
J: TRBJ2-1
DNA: TGTGCCAGCAGTTACCCGACTACGGCGGGCAATGAGCAGTTCTTC
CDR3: CASSYPTTAGNEQFF

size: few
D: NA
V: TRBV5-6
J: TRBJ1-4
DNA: TGTGCCAGCAGCGTGAACACAGGGAGCCGGGGTGAAAAACTGTTTTTT
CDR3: CASSVNTGSRGEKLFF

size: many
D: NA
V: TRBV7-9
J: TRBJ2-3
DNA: TGTGCCAGCAGCCCGCACCCCCCCCCTGCAGATACGCAGTATTTT
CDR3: CASSPHPPPADTQYF

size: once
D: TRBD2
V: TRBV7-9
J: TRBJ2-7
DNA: TGTGCCAGCAGCCCGGGACTAGCGGGAGGCGGTACCTACGAGCAGTACTTC
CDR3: CASSPGLAGGGTYEQYF

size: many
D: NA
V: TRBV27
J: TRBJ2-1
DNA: TGTGCCAGCAGTCAAAATGGGGGCAGGGGGGGCATGGAGCAGTTCTTC
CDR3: CASSQNGGRGGMEQFF

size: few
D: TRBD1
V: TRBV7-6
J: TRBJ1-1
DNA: TGTGCCAGCAGCTTAGACAGGGGCTTTAGGAGGAACACTGAAGCTTTCTTT
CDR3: CASSLDRGFRRNTEAFF

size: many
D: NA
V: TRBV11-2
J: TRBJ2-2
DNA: TGTGCCAGCAGCTTAGTCCGGGCTCTAATTCCCGGGGAGCTGTTTTTT
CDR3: CASSLVRALIPGELFF

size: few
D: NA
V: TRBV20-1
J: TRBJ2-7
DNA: TGCAGTGCCCTCCACTCACTCTACGAGCAGTACTTC
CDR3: CSALHSLYEQYF

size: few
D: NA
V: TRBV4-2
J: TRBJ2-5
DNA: TGTGCCAGCAGCCAGGGATGGGGAGAGACCCAGTACTTC
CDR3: CASSQGWGETQYF

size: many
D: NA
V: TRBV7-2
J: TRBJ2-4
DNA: TGTGCCAGCAGCTCTCTCGAGAAAAAAAACATTCAGTACTTC
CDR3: CASSSLEKKNIQYF

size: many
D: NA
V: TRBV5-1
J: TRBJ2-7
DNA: TGCGCCAGCAGCTTGGGAGGCAGGGAAAGAAACGAGCAGTACTTC
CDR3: CASSLGGRERNEQYF

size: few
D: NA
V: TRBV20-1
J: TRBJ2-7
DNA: TGCAGTGCTAGAGACATCCAGCGGAGCTCCTACGAGCAGTACTTC
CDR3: CSARDIQRSSYEQYF

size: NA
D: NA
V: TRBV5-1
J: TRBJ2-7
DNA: TGCGCCAGCAGCTGGGGGGGGACAGCGGACTACGAGCAGTACTTC
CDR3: CASSWGGTADYEQYF

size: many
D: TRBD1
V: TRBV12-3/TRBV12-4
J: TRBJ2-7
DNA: TGTGCCAGTCTTAGGGCAGGACAGGGCAGCGAGCAGTACTTC
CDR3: CASLRAGQGSEQYF

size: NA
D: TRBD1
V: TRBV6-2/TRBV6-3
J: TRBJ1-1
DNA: TGTGCCAGCAGTTGGGCGTTGGGACAGAAAGCTTTCTTT
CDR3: CASSWALGQKAFF

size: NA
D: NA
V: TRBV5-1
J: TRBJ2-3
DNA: TGCGCCAGCAGCTTGGAATCTCCTAGCACAGATACGCAGTATTTT
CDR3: CASSLESPSTDTQYF

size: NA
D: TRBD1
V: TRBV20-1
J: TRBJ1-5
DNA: TGCAGTGCTATCCGACAGGGGGGTCAGCCCCAGCATTTT
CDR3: CSAIRQGGQPQHF

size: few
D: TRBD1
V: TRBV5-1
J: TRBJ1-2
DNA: TGCGCCAGCAGCTTCAGAGCAGGGGGAGGAGGCTATGGCTACACCTTC
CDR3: CASSFRAGGGGYGYTF

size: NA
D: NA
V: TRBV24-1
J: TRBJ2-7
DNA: TGTGCCACCAGTGATTCAGATGCCTACGAGCAGTACTTC
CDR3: CATSDSDAYEQYF

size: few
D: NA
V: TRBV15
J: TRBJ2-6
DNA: TGTGCCACCAGCAGAGATAGGTCTGGGACTGACCTCTTTGGGGCCAACGTCCTGACTTTC
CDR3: CATSRDRSGTDLFGANVLTF